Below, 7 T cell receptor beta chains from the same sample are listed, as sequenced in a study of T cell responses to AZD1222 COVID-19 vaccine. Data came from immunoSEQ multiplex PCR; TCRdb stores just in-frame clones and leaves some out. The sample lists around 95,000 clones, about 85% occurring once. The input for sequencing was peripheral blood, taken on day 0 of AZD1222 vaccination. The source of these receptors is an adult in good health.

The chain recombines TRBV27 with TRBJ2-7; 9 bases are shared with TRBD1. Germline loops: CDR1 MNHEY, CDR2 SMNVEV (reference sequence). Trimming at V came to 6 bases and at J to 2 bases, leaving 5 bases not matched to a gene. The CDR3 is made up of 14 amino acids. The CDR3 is CASRGDREAYEQYF. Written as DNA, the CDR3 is TGTGCCAGCAGGGGGGACAGGGAGGCCTACGAGCAGTACTTC.

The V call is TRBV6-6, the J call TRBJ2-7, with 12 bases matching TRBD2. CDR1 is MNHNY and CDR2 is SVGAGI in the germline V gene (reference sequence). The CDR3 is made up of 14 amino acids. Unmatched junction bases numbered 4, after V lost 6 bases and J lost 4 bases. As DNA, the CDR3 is TGTGCCAGCAGCCTAGCGGGAGGGCCTTACGAGCAGTACTTC. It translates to CASSLAGGPYEQYF.

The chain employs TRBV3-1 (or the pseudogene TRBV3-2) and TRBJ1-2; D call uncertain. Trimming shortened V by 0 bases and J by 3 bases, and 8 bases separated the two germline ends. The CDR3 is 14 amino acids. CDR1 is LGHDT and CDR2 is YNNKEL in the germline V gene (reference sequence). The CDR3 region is CASSQEGSHYGYTF. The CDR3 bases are TGTGCCAGCAGCCAAGAAGGAAGCCACTATGGCTACACCTTC.

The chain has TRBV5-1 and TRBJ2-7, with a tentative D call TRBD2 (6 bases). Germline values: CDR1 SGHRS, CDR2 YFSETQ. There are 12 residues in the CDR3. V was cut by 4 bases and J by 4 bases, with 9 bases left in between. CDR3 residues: CASSGGGYEQYF. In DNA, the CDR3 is TGCGCCAGCAGCGGGGGAGGTTACGAGCAGTACTTC.

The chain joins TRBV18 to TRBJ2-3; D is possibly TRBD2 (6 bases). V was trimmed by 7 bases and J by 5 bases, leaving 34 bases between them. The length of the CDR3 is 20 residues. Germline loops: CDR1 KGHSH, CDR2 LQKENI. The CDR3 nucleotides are TGTGCCAGCTACCGCGGTGGCGGGCGGGATCGCGACGCGAGCGAAGATACGCAGTATTTT. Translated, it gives CASYRGGGRDRDASEDTQYF.

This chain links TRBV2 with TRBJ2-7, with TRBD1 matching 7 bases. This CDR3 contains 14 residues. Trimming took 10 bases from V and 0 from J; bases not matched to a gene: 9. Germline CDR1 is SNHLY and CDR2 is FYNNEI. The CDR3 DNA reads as TGTGCCACCCATAGGGACAGCGACTCCTACGAGCAGTACTTC. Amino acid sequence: CATHRDSDSYEQYF.

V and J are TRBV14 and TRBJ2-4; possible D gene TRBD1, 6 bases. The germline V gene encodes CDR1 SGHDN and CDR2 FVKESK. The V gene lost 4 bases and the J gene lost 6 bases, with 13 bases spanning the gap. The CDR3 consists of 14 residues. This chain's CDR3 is CASSPATGLNIQYF. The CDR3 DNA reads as TGTGCCAGCAGCCCCGCGACAGGCTTAAACATTCAGTACTTC. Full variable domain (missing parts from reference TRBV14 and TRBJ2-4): EAGVTQFPSHSVIEKGQTVTLRCDPISGHDNLYWYRRVMGKEIKFLLHFVKESKQDESGMPNNRFLAERTGGTYSTLKVQPAELEDSGVYFCASSPATGLNIQYFGAGTRLSVL.